These 9 T cell receptor beta chains came from one sample sequenced in a study of blood T cell repertoires in COVID-19. The assay was immunoSEQ multiplex PCR, and TCRdb's table has in-frame clones only and misses some. Here the sample spans approximately 470,000 clones, approximately 86% being singletons. Sequencing was done on a sample of PBMCs or T cells enriched from blood (not recorded which). These receptors were obtained from a young woman who had recovered from COVID-19.

The chain joins TRBV5-1 to TRBJ2-5; D not resolved. V was pared by 2 bases and J by 0 bases, with 5 bases between. CDR3 length equals 13 residues. Per germline, CDR1 SGHRS and CDR2 YFSETQ. CDR3 residues: CASSFAYQETQYF. The CDR3 DNA sequence: TGCGCCAGCAGCTTCGCGTACCAAGAGACCCAGTACTTC.

This chain connects TRBV4-1 to TRBJ1-1; D is perhaps TRBD1 (6 bases). Germline V CDR1 and CDR2: MGHRA, YSYEKL. The CDR3 is 20 residues long. With 0 bases removed from V and 0 bases from J, the gap between germline ends came to 23 bases. CDR3: CASSQDNVFLGQTMNTEAFF. Written as DNA, the CDR3 is TGCGCCAGCAGCCAAGATAACGTCTTCCTGGGACAAACCATGAACACTGAAGCTTTCTTT.

The chain has TRBV7-3 and TRBJ2-3, with TRBD2 identical over 10 bases. The length of the CDR3 is 17 residues. With V trimmed by 5 bases and J by 3 bases, 11 bases remained unmatched. Germline V gives CDR1 SGHTA, CDR2 FQGTGA. CDR3 region: CASSPRTSGLGTDTQYF. DNA for the CDR3: TGTGCCAGCAGCCCCCGGACTAGCGGTTTGGGAACAGATACGCAGTATTTT.

The rearrangement uses TRBV27 and TRBJ1-1; weak D call: TRBD1 (5 bases). Germline CDR1 is MNHEY and CDR2 is SMNVEV (reference sequence). V lost 8 bases and J 1 base, leaving 11 bases between the germline ends. The CDR3 length is 13 residues. CDR3 region: CASGRQTNTEAFF. CDR3 nucleotides: TGTGCCAGCGGCAGACAGACGAACACTGAAGCTTTCTTT.

The CDR3 here is CASSVPRGGYTF. The CDR3 coding sequence is TGTGCCAGCAGTGTCCCCCGAGGTGGCTACACCTTC. This chain connects TRBV25-1 to TRBJ1-2; D is unresolved. This CDR3 has 12 amino acids. Germline CDR1 is MGHDK and CDR2 is SYGVNS. Trimming cost V 4 bases and J 7 bases, with 10 bases left between them.

The chain recombines TRBV5-1 with TRBJ2-6; TRBD2 matches at 12 bases. V dropped 4 bases and J dropped 2; count of bases not matched to a gene: 7. The germline V gene has CDR1 SGHRS and CDR2 YFSETQ. This CDR3 is 18 amino acids long. For the CDR3, the DNA is TGCGCCAGCAGCCCCCGCCTAGCGGGGGGGCCTGGGGCCAACGTCCTGACTTTC. The encoded protein is CASSPRLAGGPGANVLTF.

J is TRBJ2-7 and V is TRBV21-1; the table's TRBD2 call for D was not verified on the DNA. TRBV21-1 is an annotated pseudogene. This CDR3 has 17 amino acids. In nucleotides, the CDR3 is TGTGCCAGCAGCAAAGGGGGGGTGGAGGGCAGCTCCTACGAGCAGTACTTC. Translated: CASSKGGVEGSSYEQYF.

Regarding this clone: This CDR3 is also generated by other DNA sequences in the sample. The chain recombines TRBV5-1 with TRBJ1-4; the D gene is possibly TRBD1 (6 bases). From germline, CDR1 is SGHRS and CDR2 YFSETQ. The germline V and J ends were trimmed by 0 bases and 7 bases, with 7 bases remaining between them. The CDR3 is 13 residues long. In DNA, the CDR3 is TGCGCCAGCAGCTTGGACAGGGTTGAAAAACTGTTTTTT. This sequence encodes CASSLDRVEKLFF.

This rearrangement joins TRBV6-5 to TRBJ1-1; 7 bases are a match to TRBD1. The CDR3 extends over 14 amino acids. V was pared by 2 bases and J by 5 bases, with 5 bases of the junction left unmatched. CDR1 is MNHEY, CDR2 SVGAGI, per germline. CDR3 loop: CASSYDRVGTEAFF. The DNA of the CDR3 is TGTGCCAGCAGTTACGACAGGGTGGGAACTGAAGCTTTCTTT.